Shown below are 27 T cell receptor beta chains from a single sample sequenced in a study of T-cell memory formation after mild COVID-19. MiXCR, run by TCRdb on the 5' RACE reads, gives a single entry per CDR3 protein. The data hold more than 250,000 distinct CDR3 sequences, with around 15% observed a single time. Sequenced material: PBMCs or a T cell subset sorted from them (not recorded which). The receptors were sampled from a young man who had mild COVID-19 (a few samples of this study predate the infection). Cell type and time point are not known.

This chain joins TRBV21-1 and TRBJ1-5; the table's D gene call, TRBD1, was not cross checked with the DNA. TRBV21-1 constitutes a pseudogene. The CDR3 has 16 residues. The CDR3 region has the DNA TGTGCCAGCAGCAAAAAAGGGACACGGGTTAATCAGCCCCAGCATTTT. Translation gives CASSKKGTRVNQPQHF.

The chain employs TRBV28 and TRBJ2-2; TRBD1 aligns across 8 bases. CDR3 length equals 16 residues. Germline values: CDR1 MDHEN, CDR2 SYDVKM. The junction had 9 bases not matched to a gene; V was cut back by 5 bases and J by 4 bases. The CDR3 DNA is TGTGCCAGCAGTACAGGGGGGCTTCCGGGCACCGGGGAGCTGTTTTTT. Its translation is CASSTGGLPGTGELFF.

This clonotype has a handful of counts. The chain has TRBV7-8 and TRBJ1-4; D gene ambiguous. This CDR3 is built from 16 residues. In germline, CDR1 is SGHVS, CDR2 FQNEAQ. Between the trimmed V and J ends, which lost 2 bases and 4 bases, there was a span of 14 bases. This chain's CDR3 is CASSLSRVADNEKLFF. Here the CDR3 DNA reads TGTGCCAGCAGCTTATCCCGGGTCGCCGATAATGAAAAACTGTTTTTT.

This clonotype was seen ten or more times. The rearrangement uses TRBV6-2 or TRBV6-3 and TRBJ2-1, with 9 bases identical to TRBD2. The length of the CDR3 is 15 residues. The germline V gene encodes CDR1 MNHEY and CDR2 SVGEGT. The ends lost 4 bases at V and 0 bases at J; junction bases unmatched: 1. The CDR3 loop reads CASSLTSGSYNEQFF. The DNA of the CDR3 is TGTGCCAGCAGTTTGACTAGCGGCTCCTACAATGAGCAGTTCTTC.

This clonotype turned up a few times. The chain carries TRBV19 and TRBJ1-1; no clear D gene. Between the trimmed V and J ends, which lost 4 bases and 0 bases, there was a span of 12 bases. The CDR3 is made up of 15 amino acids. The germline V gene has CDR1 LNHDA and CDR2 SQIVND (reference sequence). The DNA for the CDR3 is TGTGCCAGTAGTACTCGTGGCCTCATGAACACTGAAGCTTTCTTT. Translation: CASSTRGLMNTEAFF.

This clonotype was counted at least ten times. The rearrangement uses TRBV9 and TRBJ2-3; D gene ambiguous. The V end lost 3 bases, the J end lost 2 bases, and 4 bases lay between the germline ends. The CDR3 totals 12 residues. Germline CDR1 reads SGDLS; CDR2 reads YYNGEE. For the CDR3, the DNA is TGTGCCAGCAGCGGGGTCACAGATACGCAGTATTTT. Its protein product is CASSGVTDTQYF. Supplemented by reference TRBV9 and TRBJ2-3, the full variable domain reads DSGVTQTPKHLITATGQRVTLRCSPRSGDLSVYWYQQSLDQGLQFLIQYYNGEERAKGNILERFSAQQFPDLHSELNLSSLELGDSALYFCASSGVTDTQYFGPGTRLTVL.

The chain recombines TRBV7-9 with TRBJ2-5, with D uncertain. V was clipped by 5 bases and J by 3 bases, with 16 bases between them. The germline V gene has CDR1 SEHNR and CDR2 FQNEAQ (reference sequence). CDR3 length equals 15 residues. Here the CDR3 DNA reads TGTGCCAGCAGCCCCCGAGTTCGCGTGAAAGAGACCCAGTACTTC. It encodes CASSPRVRVKETQYF.

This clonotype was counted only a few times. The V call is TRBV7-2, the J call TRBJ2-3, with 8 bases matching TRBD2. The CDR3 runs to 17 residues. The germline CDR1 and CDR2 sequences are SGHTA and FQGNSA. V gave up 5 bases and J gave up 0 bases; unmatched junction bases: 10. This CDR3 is CASSGTIAGPSTDTQYF. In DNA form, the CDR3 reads TGTGCCAGCAGCGGGACAATAGCGGGGCCTAGCACAGATACGCAGTATTTT.

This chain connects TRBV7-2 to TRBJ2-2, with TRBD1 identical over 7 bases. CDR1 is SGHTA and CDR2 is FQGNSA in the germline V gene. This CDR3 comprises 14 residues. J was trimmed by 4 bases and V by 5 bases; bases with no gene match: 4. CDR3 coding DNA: TGTGCCAGCAGCCAGGGACAGACCACCGGGGAGCTGTTTTTT. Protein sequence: CASSQGQTTGELFF.

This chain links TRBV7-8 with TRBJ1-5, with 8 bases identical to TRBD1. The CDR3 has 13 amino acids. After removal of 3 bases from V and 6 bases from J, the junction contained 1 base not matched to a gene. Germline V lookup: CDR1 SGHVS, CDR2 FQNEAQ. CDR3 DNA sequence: TGTGCCAGCAGCTTGGACAGGGCTCAGCCCCAGCATTTT. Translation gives CASSLDRAQPQHF.

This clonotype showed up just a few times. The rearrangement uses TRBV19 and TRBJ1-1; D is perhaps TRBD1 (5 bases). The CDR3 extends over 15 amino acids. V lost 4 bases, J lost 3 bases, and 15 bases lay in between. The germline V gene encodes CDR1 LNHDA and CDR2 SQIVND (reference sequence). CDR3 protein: CASSKDDSGYTEAFF. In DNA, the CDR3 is TGTGCCAGTAGTAAGGACGACAGCGGATACACTGAAGCTTTCTTT.

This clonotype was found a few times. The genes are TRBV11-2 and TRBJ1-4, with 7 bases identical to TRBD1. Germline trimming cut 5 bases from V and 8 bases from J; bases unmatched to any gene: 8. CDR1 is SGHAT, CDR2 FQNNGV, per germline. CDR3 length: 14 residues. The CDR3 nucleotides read TGTGCCAGCAGCCTACGTGGGACAGAAGAAAAACTGTTTTTT. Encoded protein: CASSLRGTEEKLFF. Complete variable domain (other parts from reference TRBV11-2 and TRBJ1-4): EAGVAQSPRYKIIEKRQSVAFWCNPISGHATLYWYQQILGQGPKLLIQFQNNGVVDDSQLPKDRFSAERLKGVDSTLKIQPAKLEDSAVYLCASSLRGTEEKLFFGSGTQLSVL.

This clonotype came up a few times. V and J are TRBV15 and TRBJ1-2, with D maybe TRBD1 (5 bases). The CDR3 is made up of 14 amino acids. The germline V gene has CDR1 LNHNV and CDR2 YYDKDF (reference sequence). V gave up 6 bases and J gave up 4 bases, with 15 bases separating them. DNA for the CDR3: TGTGCCACCAGTACACCGGGACCGATCTATGGCTACACCTTC. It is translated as CATSTPGPIYGYTF.

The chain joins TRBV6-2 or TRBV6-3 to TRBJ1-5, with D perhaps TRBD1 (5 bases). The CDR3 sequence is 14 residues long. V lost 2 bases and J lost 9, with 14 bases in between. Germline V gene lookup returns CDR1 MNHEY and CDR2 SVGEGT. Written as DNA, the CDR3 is TGTGCCAGCAGTTACGGGACGGACGGTTTGCCCCAGCATTTT. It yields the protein CASSYGTDGLPQHF.

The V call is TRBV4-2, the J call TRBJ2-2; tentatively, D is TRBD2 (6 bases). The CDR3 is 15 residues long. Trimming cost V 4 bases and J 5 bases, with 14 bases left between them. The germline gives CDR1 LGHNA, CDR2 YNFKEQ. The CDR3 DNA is TGTGCCAGCAGCCTAGGAGGGAGTGGGACCGGGGAGCTGTTTTTT. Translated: CASSLGGSGTGELFF.

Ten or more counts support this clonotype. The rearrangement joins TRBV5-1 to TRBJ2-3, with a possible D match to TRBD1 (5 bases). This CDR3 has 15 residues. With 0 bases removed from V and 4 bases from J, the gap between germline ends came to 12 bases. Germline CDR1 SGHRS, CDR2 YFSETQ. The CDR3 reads CASSLAGQGADTQYF. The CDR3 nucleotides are TGCGCCAGCAGCTTGGCCGGGCAGGGCGCAGATACGCAGTATTTT.

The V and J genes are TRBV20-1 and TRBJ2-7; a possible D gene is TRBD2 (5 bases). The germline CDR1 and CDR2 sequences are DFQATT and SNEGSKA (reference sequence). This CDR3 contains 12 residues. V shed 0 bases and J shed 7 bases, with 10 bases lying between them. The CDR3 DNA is TGCAGTGCTAGAGACGGGGTGAGGGAGCAGTACTTC. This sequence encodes CSARDGVREQYF.

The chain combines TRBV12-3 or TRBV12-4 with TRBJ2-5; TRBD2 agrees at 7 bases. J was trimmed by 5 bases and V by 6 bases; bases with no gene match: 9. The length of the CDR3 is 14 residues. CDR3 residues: CASSRLGGIETQYF. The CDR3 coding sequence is TGTGCCAGCAGCCGCCTGGGGGGGATTGAGACCCAGTACTTC.

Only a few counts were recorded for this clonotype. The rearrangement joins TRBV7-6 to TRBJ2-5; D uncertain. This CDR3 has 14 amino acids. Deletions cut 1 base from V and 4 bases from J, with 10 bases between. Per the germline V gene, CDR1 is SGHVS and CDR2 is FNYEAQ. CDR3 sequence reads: CASSLEAFGETQYF. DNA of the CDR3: TGTGCCAGCAGCTTAGAAGCGTTTGGAGAGACCCAGTACTTC.

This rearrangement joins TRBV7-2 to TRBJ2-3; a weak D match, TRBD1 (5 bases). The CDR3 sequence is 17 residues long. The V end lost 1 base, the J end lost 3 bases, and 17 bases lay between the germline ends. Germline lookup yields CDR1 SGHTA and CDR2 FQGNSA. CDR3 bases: TGTGCCAGCAGCTTAGGCCCGCCAGGGCAGGGTACAGATACGCAGTATTTT. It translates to CASSLGPPGQGTDTQYF.

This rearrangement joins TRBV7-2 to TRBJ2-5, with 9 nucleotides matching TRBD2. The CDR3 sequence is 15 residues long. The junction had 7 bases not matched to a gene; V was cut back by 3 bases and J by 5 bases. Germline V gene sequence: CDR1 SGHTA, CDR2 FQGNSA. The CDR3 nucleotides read TGTGCCAGCAGCTTCGTCTTAGCGGGGGAGGAGACCCAGTACTTC. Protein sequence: CASSFVLAGEETQYF.

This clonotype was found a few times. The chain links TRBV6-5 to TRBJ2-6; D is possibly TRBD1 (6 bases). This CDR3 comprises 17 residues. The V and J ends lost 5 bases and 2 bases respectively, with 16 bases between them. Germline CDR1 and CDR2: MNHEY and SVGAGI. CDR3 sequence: CASSPQGSRAGANVLTF. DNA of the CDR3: TGTGCCAGCAGTCCCCAGGGGTCCAGGGCTGGGGCCAACGTCCTGACTTTC.

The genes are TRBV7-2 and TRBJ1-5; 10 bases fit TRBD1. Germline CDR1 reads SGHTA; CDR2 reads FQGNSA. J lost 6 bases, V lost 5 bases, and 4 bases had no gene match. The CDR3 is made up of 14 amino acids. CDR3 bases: TGTGCCAGCAGCACGGACAGGGGGAGTCAGCCCCAGCATTTT. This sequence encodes CASSTDRGSQPQHF.

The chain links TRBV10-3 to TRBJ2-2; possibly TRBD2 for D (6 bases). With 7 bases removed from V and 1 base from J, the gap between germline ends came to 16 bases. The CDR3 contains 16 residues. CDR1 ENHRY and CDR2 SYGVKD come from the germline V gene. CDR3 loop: CAINVGSRLNTGELFF. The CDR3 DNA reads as TGTGCCATCAACGTCGGGAGTCGCTTGAACACCGGGGAGCTGTTTTTT.

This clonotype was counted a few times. The CDR3 DNA sequence: TGCAGCGTTGCTGCCGGGGAAGAGACCCAGTACTTC. It is translated as CSVAAGEETQYF. The chain combines TRBV29-1 with TRBJ2-5; tentative D call: TRBD2 (5 bases). The CDR3 has 12 residues. V was cut by 4 bases and J by 3 bases, with 9 bases left in between. Germline V gives CDR1 SQVTM, CDR2 ANQGSEA.

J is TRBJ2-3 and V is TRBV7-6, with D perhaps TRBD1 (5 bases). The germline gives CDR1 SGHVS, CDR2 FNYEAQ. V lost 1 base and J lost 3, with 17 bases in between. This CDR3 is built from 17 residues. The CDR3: CASSLGARVERTDTQYF. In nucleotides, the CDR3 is TGTGCCAGCAGCTTAGGGGCCAGGGTCGAACGTACAGATACGCAGTATTTT.

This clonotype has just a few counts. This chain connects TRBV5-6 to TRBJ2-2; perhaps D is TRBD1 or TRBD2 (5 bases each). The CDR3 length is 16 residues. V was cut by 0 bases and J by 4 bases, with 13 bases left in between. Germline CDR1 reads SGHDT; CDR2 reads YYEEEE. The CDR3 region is CASSLDVRAGTGELFF. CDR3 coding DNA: TGTGCCAGCAGCTTGGACGTCAGGGCGGGCACCGGGGAGCTGTTTTTT.